This T cell receptor (beta chain) was sequenced for a study of T cells after yellow fever vaccination. V was cut by 6 bases and J by 5 bases, with 16 bases left in between. This CDR3 region has 13 residues. Germline V gene lookup returns CDR1 DFQATT and CDR2 SNEGSKA (reference sequence). Study conclusions and caveats: Though it reached lower strength, the secondary response hit its peak faster, day 5 versus 15.

In this sample, this clonotype turned up a few times. Its target is unknown. By 5'RACE template switching, TCR cDNA was produced, with a universal primer site and UMIs added in the process. TCRdb itself ran the 5' RACE reads through MiXCR, one entry per CDR3 protein. The repertoire holds hundreds of thousands of distinct CDR3 sequences, with 8.7% as singletons. The material was PBMCs, obtained on the day of the first yellow fever vaccination. This clonotype was sampled from a young man who received the YFV17D yellow fever vaccine. The chain combines TRBV20-1 with TRBJ1-2; D is perhaps TRBD1 (6 bases). In DNA, the CDR3 is TGCAGTGCCTCGGGAGGCCAGGGGTATGGCTACACCTTC. Its translation is CSASGGQGYGYTF.